Listed below are T cell receptor beta chains from one sample, sequenced in a study of T cell responses to AZD1222 COVID-19 vaccine. Clones were sequenced by immunoSEQ multiplex PCR, and TCRdb holds only the in-frame ones, with some missing. The sample yields about 90,000 clones, around 90% seen once. The sample was peripheral blood, taken on day 0 of AZD1222 vaccination. The receptor set was obtained from an adult in good health. Both conserved end residues are part of each CDR3. A D gene is named only where the DNA matches it firmly. Some rows have no size entry. The others give once, few or many, or a class for an expanded clone.

>TRBD1|NA|TRBJ1-3|TRBV28
TGTGCCAGCAGTTTGGGACAGCCTCTTTCTGGAAACACCATATATTTT
CASSLGQPLSGNTIYF
>NA|NA|TRBJ1-1|TRBV18
TGTGCCAGCTCACTTAACACTGAAGCTTTCTTT
CASSLNTEAFF
>TRBD2|once|TRBJ2-7|TRBV3-1/TRBV3-2
TGTGCCAGCAGCCAAGGTCCAGCGGGAGGACCCTACGAGCAGTACTTC
CASSQGPAGGPYEQYF
>NA|NA|TRBJ1-2|TRBV3-1/TRBV3-2
TGTGCCAGCAGCCAAGGGGTCTATGGCTACACCTTC
CASSQGVYGYTF
>NA|NA|TRBJ2-3|TRBV4-2
TGTGCCAGCAGCCAAGAGACCAGAGATACGCAGTATTTT
CASSQETRDTQYF
>NA|NA|TRBJ1-3|TRBV5-1
TGCGCCAGCAGGGACAGCGGAAACACCATATATTTT
CASRDSGNTIYF
>NA|many|TRBJ1-3|TRBV7-9
TGTGCCAGCAGCTTAATTAACGAGGCTGGAAACACCATATATTTT
CASSLINEAGNTIYF
>TRBD1|NA|TRBJ2-2|TRBV19
TGTGCCAGTAACACTGGACAGGGCACCGGGGAGCTGTTTTTT
CASNTGQGTGELFF
>NA|NA|TRBJ2-2|TRBV7-3
TGTGCCACGGGGGAAGGGGCGAACACCGGGGAGCTGTTTTTT
CATGEGANTGELFF
>TRBD1|NA|TRBJ2-1|TRBV7-6
TGTGCCAGCAGCTTAACACCGCCGGGCGGGACAGGGAAACAGGATGAGCAGTTCTTC
CASSLTPPGGTGKQDEQFF
>NA|once|TRBJ1-6|TRBV7-3
TGTGCCAGCAGCTTAACTGCAGGTTCCGATTCACCCCTCCACTTT
CASSLTAGSDSPLHF
>NA|NA|TRBJ2-5|TRBV25-1
TGTGCCAGCAGTGAATATAAACGCAGGGTCCAAGAGACCCAGTACTTC
CASSEYKRRVQETQYF
>NA|NA|TRBJ1-6|TRBV19
TGTGCCAGTAGTATCGGGACATCCAATTCACCCCTCCACTTT
CASSIGTSNSPLHF
>TRBD2|NA|TRBJ2-7|TRBV28
TGTGCCAGCAACGTACTAGCGGGAGGGTCCTACGAGCAGTACTTC
CASNVLAGGSYEQYF
>TRBD1|NA|TRBJ1-6|TRBV6-5
TGTGCCAGCAGATCCGGGACAGGCCCTTCACCCCTCCACTTT
CASRSGTGPSPLHF
>NA|NA|TRBJ1-5|TRBV6-1
TGTGCCAGCAGAGAACAGACCTTTTGGGGGGAACGTCAGCCCCAGCATTTT
CASREQTFWGERQPQHF
>NA|once|TRBJ1-2|TRBV25-1
TGTGCCAGCAGCCCGACGTGGGCTGATGGCTACACCTTC
CASSPTWADGYTF
>NA|NA|TRBJ1-5|TRBV7-6
TGTGCCAGCAGCCGGGACGGGCTTAGCAATCAGCCCCAGCATTTT
CASSRDGLSNQPQHF
>NA|once|TRBJ1-1|TRBV18
TGTGCCAGCTCACCACCGATGAGGGACACTGAAGCTTTCTTT
CASSPPMRDTEAFF
>TRBD1|NA|TRBJ2-7|TRBV5-6
TGTGCCAGCAGCTCTTCCGGGACAGGGAGCTACGAGCAGTACTTC
CASSSSGTGSYEQYF
>NA|NA|TRBJ1-5|TRBV5-1
TGCGCCAGCAGCTTGGAGGGATCGGGGAATCAGCCCCAGCATTTT
CASSLEGSGNQPQHF
>NA|NA|TRBJ2-2|TRBV3-1/TRBV3-2
TGTGCCAGCAACCCTAGGGGGGGTCGAACCGGGGAGCTGTTTTTT
CASNPRGGRTGELFF
>NA|NA|TRBJ2-2|TRBV7-7
TGTGCTAGCAGCTCCGCTTATAAAGCGGCTGCCGGGGAGCTGTTTTTT
CASSSAYKAAAGELFF